This T cell receptor beta chain was found in a study of shared clonotypes between healthy human individuals. Study results and caveats: The four-donor shared clonotypes exceeded non-shared clonotypes in generation probability, with non-shared ones scoring lower. Estimated richness values were generally larger in naive subsets than in memory subsets.

Germline V gene sequence: CDR1 MRHNA, CDR2 SNTAGT. The CDR3 contains 16 residues. The V segment lost 8 bases and the J segment 9 bases; nucleotides outside the gene matches: 13. Here immunoSEQ multiplex PCR was the method, and the copy in TCRdb shows in-frame clones only, minus some. The sample records 2,500,000 or so clones, approximately 92% being singletons. With respect to this clone: No antigen is known for it.

Each donor was a Caucasian adult residing in Nashville, Tennessee. The TCR originated in a man younger than 35 in good health. Specimen: naive CD4+ T cells sorted from blood. As to subset: CD45RA+ positively selected. V is TRBV6-4 and J is TRBJ2-1; 13 bases agree with TRBD2. CDR3 sequence (DNA): TGTGCCAGCTCAAGAACCGGGACTAGCGGGATTATTGAGCAGTTCTTC. Protein product: CASSRTGTSGIIEQFF.